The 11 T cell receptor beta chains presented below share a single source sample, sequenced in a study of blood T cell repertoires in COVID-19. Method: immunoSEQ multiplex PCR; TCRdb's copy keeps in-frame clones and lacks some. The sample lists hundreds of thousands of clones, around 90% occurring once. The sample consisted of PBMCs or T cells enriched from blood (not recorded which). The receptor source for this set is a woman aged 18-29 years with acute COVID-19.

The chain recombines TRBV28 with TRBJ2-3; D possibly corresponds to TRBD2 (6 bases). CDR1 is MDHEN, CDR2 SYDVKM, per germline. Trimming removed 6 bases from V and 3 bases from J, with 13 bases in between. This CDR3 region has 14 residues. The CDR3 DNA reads TGTGCCAGCAGCGCCGGGACTCTGACAGATACGCAGTATTTT. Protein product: CASSAGTLTDTQYF.

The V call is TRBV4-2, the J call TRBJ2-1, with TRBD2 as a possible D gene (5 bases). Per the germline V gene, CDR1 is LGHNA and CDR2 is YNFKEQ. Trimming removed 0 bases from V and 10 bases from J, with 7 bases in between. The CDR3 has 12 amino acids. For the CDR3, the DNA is TGTGCCAGCAGCCAAGATAAGCGGGAGCAGTTCTTC. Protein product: CASSQDKREQFF.

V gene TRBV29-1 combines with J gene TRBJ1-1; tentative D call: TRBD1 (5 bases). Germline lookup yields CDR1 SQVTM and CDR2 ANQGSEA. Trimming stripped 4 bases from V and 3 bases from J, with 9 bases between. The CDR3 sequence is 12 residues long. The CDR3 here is CSVAREYTEAFF. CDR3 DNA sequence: TGCAGCGTTGCCAGGGAATACACTGAAGCTTTCTTT. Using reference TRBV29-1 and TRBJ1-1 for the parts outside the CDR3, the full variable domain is SAVISQKPSRDICQRGTSLTIQCQVDSQVTMMFWYRQQPGQSLTLIATANQGSEATYESGFVIDKFPISRPNLTFSTLTVSNMSPEDSSIYLCSVAREYTEAFFGQGTRLTVV.

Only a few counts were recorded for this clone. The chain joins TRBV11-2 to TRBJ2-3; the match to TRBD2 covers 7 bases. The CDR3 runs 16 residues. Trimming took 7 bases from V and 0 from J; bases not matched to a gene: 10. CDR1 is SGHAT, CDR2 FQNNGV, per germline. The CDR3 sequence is CASTPWGGDSTDTQYF. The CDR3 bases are TGTGCCAGCACTCCCTGGGGGGGAGATAGCACAGATACGCAGTATTTT.

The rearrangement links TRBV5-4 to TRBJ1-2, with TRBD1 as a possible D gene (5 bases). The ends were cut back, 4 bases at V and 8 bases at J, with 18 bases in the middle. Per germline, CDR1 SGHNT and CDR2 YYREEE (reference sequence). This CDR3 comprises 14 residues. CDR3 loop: CASSGAGIGLGYTF. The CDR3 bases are TGTGCCAGCAGCGGCGCAGGGATCGGTCTCGGCTACACCTTC.

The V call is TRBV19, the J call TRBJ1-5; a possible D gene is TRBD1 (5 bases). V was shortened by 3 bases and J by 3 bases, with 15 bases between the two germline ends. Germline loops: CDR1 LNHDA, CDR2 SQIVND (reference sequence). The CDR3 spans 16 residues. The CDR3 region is CASSILSRGANQPQHF. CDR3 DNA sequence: TGTGCCAGTAGTATTCTATCCCGTGGGGCCAATCAGCCCCAGCATTTT.

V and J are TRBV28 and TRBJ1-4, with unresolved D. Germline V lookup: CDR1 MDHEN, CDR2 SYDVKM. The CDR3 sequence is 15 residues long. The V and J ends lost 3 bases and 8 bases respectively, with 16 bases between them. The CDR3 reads CASSLASSGGEKLFF. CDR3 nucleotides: TGTGCCAGCAGTTTGGCTTCATCAGGAGGAGAAAAACTGTTTTTT.

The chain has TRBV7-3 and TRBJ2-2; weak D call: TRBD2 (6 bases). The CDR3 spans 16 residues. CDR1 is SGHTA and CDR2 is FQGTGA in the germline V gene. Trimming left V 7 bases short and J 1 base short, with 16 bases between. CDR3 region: CASTQAVAENTGELFF. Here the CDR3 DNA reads TGTGCCAGCACCCAGGCGGTAGCGGAGAACACCGGGGAGCTGTTTTTT.

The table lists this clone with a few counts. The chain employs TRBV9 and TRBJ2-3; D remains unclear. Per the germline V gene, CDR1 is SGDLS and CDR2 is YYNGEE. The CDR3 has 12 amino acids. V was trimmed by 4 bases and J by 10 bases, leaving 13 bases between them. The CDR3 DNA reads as TGTGCCAGCAGCCTCGAGCGAGGTTCGCAGTATTTT. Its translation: CASSLERGSQYF.

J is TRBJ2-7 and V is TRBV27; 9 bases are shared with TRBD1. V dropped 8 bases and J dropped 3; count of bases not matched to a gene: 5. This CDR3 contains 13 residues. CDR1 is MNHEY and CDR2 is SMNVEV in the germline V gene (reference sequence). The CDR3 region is CASHGQGSYEQYF. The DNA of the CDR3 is TGTGCCAGCCACGGACAGGGGAGCTACGAGCAGTACTTC.

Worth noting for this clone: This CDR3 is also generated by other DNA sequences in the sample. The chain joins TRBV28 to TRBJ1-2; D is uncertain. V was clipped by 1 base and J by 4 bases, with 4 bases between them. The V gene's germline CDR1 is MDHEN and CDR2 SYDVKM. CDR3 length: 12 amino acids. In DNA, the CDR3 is TGTGCCAGCAGTTTATCCTCCTATGGCTACACCTTC. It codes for CASSLSSYGYTF.